This T cell receptor beta chain stems from a study of human T cells and chemical hapten exposure. Study summary: It was small differences in pooled library volume that mainly caused per-sample TCR yields to vary. Study-level findings and limits: TCRs at a frequency above 1 in 1000 stayed unchanged with DPC sensitization.

Stated time point: patch test 3, about 24 weeks after DPC sensitization. Treatment meaning: therapeutic diphenylcyclopropenone sensitization with weekly scalp DPC. The study drew its donors from alopecia patients who were 18 to 70 years old and suitable for DPC. MiXCR, applied by TCRdb to the RACE reads, yields one record per CDR3 protein. The data show around 200,000 distinct CDR3 sequences, about 25% seen once. Trimming took off 0 bases at V and 3 bases at J, with 12 bases between the two ends. The CDR3 spans 16 residues. CDR1 is SGHRS and CDR2 is YFSETQ in the germline V gene. This clonotype turned up a few times. Its antigen is still unknown.

This sample comprised whole blood, obtained in connection with sensitization to the hapten diphenylcyclopropenone (DPC). The receptor comes from a middle-aged woman with alopecia areata. Some clones in this sample may be carry-over from other donors' samples. The V gene is TRBV5-1, the J gene TRBJ1-4; maybe TRBD1 (5 bases). The CDR3 bases are TGCGCCAGCAGCTTGGCCCACGGGGGGTCTAATGAAAAACTGTTTTTT. It yields the protein CASSLAHGGSNEKLFF.